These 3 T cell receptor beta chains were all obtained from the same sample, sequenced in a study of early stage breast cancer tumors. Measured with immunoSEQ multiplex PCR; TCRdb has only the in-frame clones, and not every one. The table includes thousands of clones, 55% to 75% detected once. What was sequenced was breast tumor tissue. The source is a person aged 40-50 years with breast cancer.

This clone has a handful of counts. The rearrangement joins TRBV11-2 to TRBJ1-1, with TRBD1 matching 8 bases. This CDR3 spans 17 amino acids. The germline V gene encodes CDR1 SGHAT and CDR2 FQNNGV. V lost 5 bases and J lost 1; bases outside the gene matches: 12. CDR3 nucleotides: TGTGCCAGCAGCCCACCCAGGACAGGGCCCGAGAACACTGAAGCTTTCTTT. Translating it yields CASSPPRTGPENTEAFF.

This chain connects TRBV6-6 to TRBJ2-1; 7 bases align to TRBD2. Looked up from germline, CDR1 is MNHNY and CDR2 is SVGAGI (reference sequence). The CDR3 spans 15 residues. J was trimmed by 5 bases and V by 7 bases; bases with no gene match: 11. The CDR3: CASTPFSSGHNEQFF. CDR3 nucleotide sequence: TGTGCCAGCACCCCCTTTTCTAGCGGCCACAATGAGCAGTTCTTC.

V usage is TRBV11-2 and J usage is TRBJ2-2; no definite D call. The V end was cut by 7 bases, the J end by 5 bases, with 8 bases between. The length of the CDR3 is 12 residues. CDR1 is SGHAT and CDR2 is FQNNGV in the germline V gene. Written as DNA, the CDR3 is TGTGCCAGCACCAGCCGTACCGGGGAGCTGTTTTTT. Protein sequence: CASTSRTGELFF.